The clone carrying this T cell receptor beta chain is a singleton in its sample. Its antigen is undetermined. The germline gives CDR1 MNHEY, CDR2 SVGEGT. The CDR3 is made up of 15 amino acids. V lost 6 bases, J lost 4 bases, and 16 bases lay in between. This sample stems from a study of post-analysis software for immune sequencing data. At the level of the study: Relapsing-remitting, secondary progressive and progressive-relapsing multiple sclerosis courses were included. General study results and limits: With F measure, samples from one preparation batch clustered together strongly. A significant reduction in normalized Chao1 diversity was observed in multiple sclerosis patients versus controls. Included in a set of roughly five TRBV segments more frequent in patients than controls were TRBV5-6, TRBV5-1 and TRBV20-1.

Unique molecular identifiers were built into the TCR beta cDNA libraries. The T cell input of roughly 0.9 to 10 million gave around 450,000 cDNA molecules. From the PCR reads, TCRdb called clonotypes with MiXCR, one entry per CDR3 protein. This sample has about 400,000 distinct CDR3 sequences, with approximately 33% found just once. The sample consisted of blood. The chain joins TRBV6-2 or TRBV6-3 to TRBJ1-5; D is perhaps TRBD1 (5 bases). The source is a girl between 10 and 17 years old with multiple sclerosis. CDR3 sequence reads: CASRPAQGKNQPQHF. CDR3 coding DNA: TGTGCCAGCAGGCCTGCCCAGGGAAAAAATCAGCCCCAGCATTTT.